This TCR beta chain comes out of a study of graft-versus-host responses after intestinal transplantation. Study findings and constraints: Where graft-donor T cell macrochimerism was present, patients had high graft-versus-host to host-versus-graft clonal ratios in allografts. Some GvH clones were seen earlier in gut or blood, suggesting intestinal origin.

Generated by immunoSEQ multiplex PCR, the TCRdb table keeps only in-frame clones and is missing some. The sample includes about 64,000 clones, over 90% of them seen just once. Worth noting for this clone: As yet, its antigen is unknown.

V was trimmed by 6 bases and J by 0 bases, leaving 9 bases between them. Germline values: CDR1 MDHEN, CDR2 SYDVKM. This CDR3 has 14 amino acids. V is TRBV28 and J is TRBJ1-5, with D perhaps matching TRBD1 (5 bases). Sequences were derived from unstimulated CD8+ T cells sorted from spleen or lymph node cells, sampled before transplant. This receptor was identified in a human donor who was the organ donor for an intestinal transplant. The CDR3 sequence is CASSRTNSNQPQHF. CDR3 in DNA: TGTGCCAGCAGCAGGACAAATAGCAATCAGCCCCAGCATTTT.